The clone carrying this T cell receptor (beta chain) was counted between two and nine times. What it binds is not known. The V gene lost 0 bases and the J gene lost 1 base, with 2 bases spanning the gap. CDR1 and CDR2 from the germline V gene are DFQATT and SNEGSKA (reference sequence). CDR3 length: 12 amino acids. The sample belongs to a study of post-analysis software for immune sequencing data. Study background: Disease trajectories encompassed relapsing-remitting, secondary progressive and progressive-relapsing multiple sclerosis. Study-wide points: By F measure, samples from a shared preparation batch strongly co-clustered. Five TRBV segments were significantly more frequent in patients than in controls. TRBV5-6, TRBV5-1 and TRBV20-1 were among these segments. Controls showed significantly higher normalized Chao1 diversity than did multiple sclerosis patients.

Unique molecular identifiers featured in each of the TCR beta cDNA libraries. Yield was 500,000 or so cDNA molecules from roughly 1 to 10 million T cells. TCRdb fed the PCR reads into MiXCR, producing one record per CDR3 protein. The repertoire includes about 810,000 distinct CDR3 sequences, about 50% of them detected once, and over 4% sits in the top ten. The V gene is TRBV20-1, the J gene TRBJ2-3; the D is unclear. Input material: blood. This clonotype was obtained from a girl aged 5-17 years with multiple sclerosis. CDR3 amino acids: CSAREGTDTQYF. CDR3 DNA sequence: TGCAGTGCTAGAGAAGGCACAGATACGCAGTATTTT.